A selection of T cell receptor beta chains follows, all from one sample in a study of T cells after yellow fever vaccination. TCRdb reprocessed the 5' RACE reads via MiXCR and lists one record per CDR3 protein. The table lists about 580,000 distinct CDR3 sequences, about 17% of them singletons. Source: PBMCs, taken around 5 days after the first yellow fever vaccination. The receptors were gathered from a man younger than 35 who received the YFV17D yellow fever vaccine. Both conserved end residues are part of each CDR3. Each record gives: D gene, clone size, V gene, J gene, CDR3 length, CDR3 DNA, CDR3 protein. D genes are given only for firm matches. Clone size is given for some rows only: seen once, a few or many times, or a class if the clone is expanded.

d_call: TRBD1; clone_size: .; v_call: TRBV7-3; j_call: TRBJ2-3; cdr3_length: 16; cdr3_nt: TGTGCCAGCAGTCATTGGACAGGGGGGAGCACAGATACGCAGTATTTT; cdr3_aa: CASSHWTGGSTDTQYF
d_call: TRBD2; clone_size: .; v_call: TRBV20-1; j_call: TRBJ2-3; cdr3_length: 16; cdr3_nt: TGCAGTGCTCCGAGGGGACTAGCGGGAATCACAGATACGCAGTATTTT; cdr3_aa: CSAPRGLAGITDTQYF
d_call: .; clone_size: .; v_call: TRBV15; j_call: TRBJ2-1; cdr3_length: 16; cdr3_nt: TGTGCCACCAGCAGATCCACCGACTTAAGCTACAATGAGCAGTTCTTC; cdr3_aa: CATSRSTDLSYNEQFF
d_call: .; clone_size: many; v_call: TRBV5-1; j_call: TRBJ2-1; cdr3_length: 16; cdr3_nt: TGCGCCAGCAGCCCCGGTCCCCGAGGGTTCTACAATGAGCAGTTCTTC; cdr3_aa: CASSPGPRGFYNEQFF
d_call: .; clone_size: few; v_call: TRBV7-9; j_call: TRBJ1-2; cdr3_length: 14; cdr3_nt: TGTGCCAGCAGTACAATGGGGTTGTCCCTTGGTTACACCTTC; cdr3_aa: CASSTMGLSLGYTF
d_call: .; clone_size: .; v_call: TRBV20-1; j_call: TRBJ1-4; cdr3_length: 15; cdr3_nt: TGCAGTGCTAGCTGGGGCAGGGCCAATAATGAAAAACTGTTTTTT; cdr3_aa: CSASWGRANNEKLFF
d_call: .; clone_size: many; v_call: TRBV7-8; j_call: TRBJ1-2; cdr3_length: 15; cdr3_nt: TGTGCCAGCAGCTTAGCGGCAGGCACGTATCCTGGCTACACCTTC; cdr3_aa: CASSLAAGTYPGYTF
d_call: .; clone_size: few; v_call: TRBV27; j_call: TRBJ1-5; cdr3_length: 15; cdr3_nt: TGTGCCAGCAGTCTTATCGGGACGTCGATTGGTACCCAGCATTTT; cdr3_aa: CASSLIGTSIGTQHF
d_call: .; clone_size: .; v_call: TRBV7-2; j_call: TRBJ2-5; cdr3_length: 16; cdr3_nt: TGTGCCAGCAGCTCCCGACCCTGGGGAAACCTAGAGACCCAGTACTTC; cdr3_aa: CASSSRPWGNLETQYF
d_call: .; clone_size: few; v_call: TRBV12-3/TRBV12-4; j_call: TRBJ1-4; cdr3_length: 14; cdr3_nt: TGTGCCAGCGCAAAGGGGGGCTTGGATGAAAAACTGTTTTTT; cdr3_aa: CASAKGGLDEKLFF
d_call: .; clone_size: few; v_call: TRBV29-1; j_call: TRBJ2-5; cdr3_length: 13; cdr3_nt: TGCAGCGTTGAACCGACTTTACAAGAGACCCAGTACTTC; cdr3_aa: CSVEPTLQETQYF
d_call: TRBD1; clone_size: few; v_call: TRBV7-6; j_call: TRBJ1-5; cdr3_length: 14; cdr3_nt: TGTGCCAGCAGCTTATCAGGGGGTATTCAGCCCCAGCATTTT; cdr3_aa: CASSLSGGIQPQHF
d_call: .; clone_size: few; v_call: TRBV5-1; j_call: TRBJ1-4; cdr3_length: 14; cdr3_nt: TGCGCCAGCAGCCTTGACAGTGGGGATGAAAAACTGTTTTTT; cdr3_aa: CASSLDSGDEKLFF
d_call: .; clone_size: few; v_call: TRBV4-3; j_call: TRBJ2-1; cdr3_length: 15; cdr3_nt: TGCGCCAGCAGCCGAAGCCCAGGGGCCTACAATGAGCAGTTCTTC; cdr3_aa: CASSRSPGAYNEQFF
d_call: .; clone_size: many; v_call: TRBV12-3/TRBV12-4; j_call: TRBJ1-5; cdr3_length: 16; cdr3_nt: TGTGCCAGCAGTTACGCAGGGACTTATAGCAATCAGCCCCAGCATTTT; cdr3_aa: CASSYAGTYSNQPQHF
d_call: .; clone_size: few; v_call: TRBV12-3/TRBV12-4; j_call: TRBJ2-3; cdr3_length: 16; cdr3_nt: TGTGCCAGCAGTCCAGGGACATCGCACCTCACAGATACGCAGTATTTT; cdr3_aa: CASSPGTSHLTDTQYF
d_call: TRBD1; clone_size: .; v_call: TRBV20-1; j_call: TRBJ1-1; cdr3_length: 13; cdr3_nt: TGCAGTGCAACAGGGGACATGAACACTGAAGCTTTCTTT; cdr3_aa: CSATGDMNTEAFF
d_call: .; clone_size: few; v_call: TRBV6-1; j_call: TRBJ1-2; cdr3_length: 15; cdr3_nt: TGTGCCAGCCAAGGGGCGGTATCGGAGAGCTATGGCTACACCTTC; cdr3_aa: CASQGAVSESYGYTF